This passage covers 19 T cell receptor beta chains from one sample sequenced in a study of blood T cell repertoires in COVID-19. Clones were sequenced by immunoSEQ multiplex PCR, and TCRdb holds only the in-frame ones, with some missing. The sample yields roughly 290,000 clones, 70% to 90% seen once. Material for sequencing was PBMCs or T cells enriched from blood (not recorded which). The origin of the receptors is a woman aged 25 to 39 who had recovered from COVID-19.

V and J are TRBV5-1 and TRBJ1-1; possibly TRBD1 for D (5 bases). V shed 0 bases and J shed 0 bases, with 9 bases lying between them. The length of the CDR3 is 15 residues. Germline V gene sequence: CDR1 SGHRS, CDR2 YFSETQ. CDR3 sequence reads: CASSLDRLMNTEAFF. DNA of the CDR3: TGCGCCAGCAGCTTGGACAGGTTAATGAACACTGAAGCTTTCTTT.

This rearrangement joins TRBV18 to TRBJ2-7, with a possible D match to TRBD1 (5 bases). Germline V gives CDR1 KGHSH, CDR2 LQKENI. V was shortened by 5 bases and J by 7 bases, with 9 bases between the two germline ends. The CDR3 extends over 11 amino acids. The CDR3 here is CASSEGQEQYF. CDR3 DNA: TGTGCCAGCTCAGAAGGACAAGAGCAGTACTTC. The variable domain in full, completed from reference TRBV18 and TRBJ2-7, reads NAGVMQNPRHLVRRRGQEARLRCSPMKGHSHVYWYRQLPEEGLKFMVYLQKENIIDESGMPKERFSAEFPKEGPSILRIQQVVRGDSAAYFCASSEGQEQYFGPGTRLTVT.

The chain joins TRBV4-2 to TRBJ1-4; D perhaps matches TRBD1 (5 bases). The CDR3 runs 11 residues. V lost 8 bases to trimming and J lost 9 bases, with 10 bases between them. Germline CDR1 and CDR2: LGHNA and YNFKEQ. CDR3 protein: CASRGGKKLFF. CDR3 in DNA: TGTGCCAGCCGCGGGGGGAAAAAACTGTTTTTT.

This clone was observed once. The rearrangement uses TRBV9 and TRBJ2-2; D gene ambiguous. Germline assignment: CDR1 SGDLS and CDR2 YYNGEE. V was cut by 4 bases and J by 5 bases, with 18 bases left in between. This CDR3 region has 16 residues. The CDR3: CASSPRFSAETGELFF. In DNA form, the CDR3 reads TGTGCCAGCAGCCCCCGGTTCAGCGCGGAGACCGGGGAGCTGTTTTTT.

The CDR3 is CASSNLSSNQPQHF. The CDR3 bases are TGTGCCAGCAGCAATCTCAGTAGCAATCAGCCCCAGCATTTT. The J gene is TRBJ1-5, the V gene TRBV7-9; D remains unclear. The ends were cut back, 5 bases at V and 0 bases at J, with 8 bases in the middle. The CDR3 is 14 amino acids. In germline, CDR1 is SEHNR, CDR2 FQNEAQ (reference sequence).

This clone was observed a handful of times. The rearrangement uses TRBV14 and TRBJ2-7, with TRBD1 matching 8 bases. Germline values: CDR1 SGHDN, CDR2 FVKESK. Trimming removed 2 bases from V and 5 bases from J; junction bases left unmatched: 2. The CDR3 loop spans 13 amino acids. The CDR3, as DNA: TGTGCCAGCAGCCAACGGGACAGGCACGAGCAGTACTTC. Its protein is CASSQRDRHEQYF. Together with reference TRBV14 and TRBJ2-7, the CDR3 gives the full variable domain: EAGVTQFPSHSVIEKGQTVTLRCDPISGHDNLYWYRRVMGKEIKFLLHFVKESKQDESGMPNNRFLAERTGGTYSTLKVQPAELEDSGVYFCASSQRDRHEQYFGPGTRLTVT.

The rearrangement uses TRBV28 and TRBJ1-5, with D hard to call. Germline V CDR1 and CDR2: MDHEN, SYDVKM. The CDR3 is made up of 11 amino acids. V lost 5 bases to trimming and J lost 6 bases, with 5 bases between them. For the CDR3, the DNA is TGTGCCAGCAGTACCGGTCAGCCCCAGCATTTT. It yields the protein CASSTGQPQHF.

The J gene is TRBJ2-2, the V gene TRBV19; a weak D match, TRBD2 (6 bases). Germline V gene lookup returns CDR1 LNHDA and CDR2 SQIVND (reference sequence). The V and J ends lost 3 bases and 1 base respectively, with 24 bases between them. The length of the CDR3 is 20 residues. Here the CDR3 reads CASSMGPKWGSGMNTGELFF. The CDR3 coding sequence is TGTGCCAGTAGTATGGGCCCGAAGTGGGGTAGCGGCATGAACACCGGGGAGCTGTTTTTT.

The CDR3 loop is CASSQEYGLGGFNEQFF. The CDR3 bases are TGTGCCAGCAGCCAAGAGTACGGCTTAGGGGGATTTAATGAGCAGTTCTTC. This chain uses TRBV14 with TRBJ2-1; TRBD1 might be the D (6 bases). The germline V gene has CDR1 SGHDN and CDR2 FVKESK. The CDR3 length is 17 residues. Trimming removed 0 bases at V and 7 bases at J, with 19 bases between.

The chain links TRBV30 to TRBJ1-1, with 7 nucleotides matching TRBD1. V dropped 3 bases and J dropped 1; count of bases not matched to a gene: 5. This CDR3 has 14 amino acids. Germline V gene lookup returns CDR1 GTSNPN and CDR2 SVGIG (reference sequence). Here the CDR3 reads CAWRLWTGNTEAFF. CDR3 DNA: TGTGCCTGGAGGCTTTGGACAGGGAACACTGAAGCTTTCTTT.

The chain combines TRBV29-1 with TRBJ1-2, with 10 bases identical to TRBD1. After removal of 3 bases from V and 10 bases from J, the junction contained 14 bases not matched to a gene. The CDR3 extends over 15 amino acids. Germline V gives CDR1 SQVTM, CDR2 ANQGSEA. The CDR3 loop reads CSVDGSGQGSRAYTF. The CDR3 region has the DNA TGCAGCGTTGATGGGTCGGGACAGGGGAGCAGGGCCTACACCTTC.

This clone occurred once. The V call is TRBV10-3, the J call TRBJ1-5, with 7 nucleotides matching TRBD1. The CDR3 is 14 amino acids. V gave up 4 bases and J gave up 4 bases; unmatched junction bases: 4. Germline V gene sequence: CDR1 ENHRY, CDR2 SYGVKD. CDR3 bases: TGTGCCATCAGTGGGGGGACAGAGAATCAGCCCCAGCATTTT. Translating gives CAISGGTENQPQHF.

In its sample, this clone was seen once. V usage is TRBV4-1 and J usage is TRBJ2-2; the match to TRBD1 covers 9 bases. In germline, CDR1 is MGHRA, CDR2 YSYEKL. The CDR3 totals 16 residues. Trimming cost V 1 base and J 4 bases; bases outside gene matches: 4. CDR3 coding DNA: TGCGCCAGCAGCCAAGTGGAGACAGGGGGCACCGGGGAGCTGTTTTTT. Translation: CASSQVETGGTGELFF.

V usage is TRBV9 and J usage is TRBJ2-7; 10 positions match TRBD2. Trimming at V came to 3 bases and at J to 5 bases, leaving 5 bases not matched to a gene. This CDR3 has 14 amino acids. CDR1 SGDLS and CDR2 YYNGEE come from the germline V gene. The CDR3 sequence: CASSASGSSDEQYF. The CDR3, as DNA: TGTGCCAGCAGCGCTAGCGGGAGTAGCGACGAGCAGTACTTC. The variable domain in full, completed from reference TRBV9 and TRBJ2-7, reads DSGVTQTPKHLITATGQRVTLRCSPRSGDLSVYWYQQSLDQGLQFLIQYYNGEERAKGNILERFSAQQFPDLHSELNLSSLELGDSALYFCASSASGSSDEQYFGPGTRLTVT.

V gene TRBV9 combines with J gene TRBJ1-2; D is ambiguous. From germline, CDR1 is SGDLS and CDR2 YYNGEE. The V end lost 3 bases, the J end lost 6 bases, and 15 bases lay between the germline ends. CDR3 size: 14 residues. The CDR3 sequence is CASSALLGADGYTF. DNA of the CDR3: TGTGCCAGCAGCGCCTTACTCGGAGCTGATGGCTACACCTTC.

The gene calls are TRBV7-6 and TRBJ1-5; D gene ambiguous. In germline, CDR1 is SGHVS, CDR2 FNYEAQ. This CDR3 comprises 16 residues. Trimming took off 5 bases at V and 0 bases at J, with 14 bases between the two ends. CDR3 bases: TGTGCCAGCAGCACAGACCAGGCGGGTAGCAATCAGCCCCAGCATTTT. Its protein product is CASSTDQAGSNQPQHF.

This chain uses TRBV9 with TRBJ2-7, with 9 bases that match TRBD1. With V trimmed by 4 bases and J by 2 bases, 4 bases remained unmatched. This CDR3 is 14 amino acids long. CDR1 SGDLS and CDR2 YYNGEE come from the germline V gene. In nucleotides, the CDR3 is TGTGCCAGCAGCACCGGGACAGGGACCTACGAGCAGTACTTC. Protein sequence: CASSTGTGTYEQYF.

The V and J genes are TRBV28 and TRBJ1-2; 7 nucleotides match TRBD1. J was trimmed by 4 bases and V by 5 bases; bases with no gene match: 7. This CDR3 region has 14 residues. Per the germline V gene, CDR1 is MDHEN and CDR2 is SYDVKM. CDR3 sequence (DNA): TGTGCCAGCAGTACGGGACAGTTACCCTATGGCTACACCTTC. It yields the protein CASSTGQLPYGYTF.

This CDR3 is CASRLDSRPEAFF. The CDR3 coding sequence is TGCGCCAGCAGATTAGACAGCCGCCCTGAAGCTTTCTTT. This chain joins TRBV5-1 and TRBJ1-1, with a tentative D call TRBD1 (5 bases). CDR3 length equals 13 residues. Germline V lookup: CDR1 SGHRS, CDR2 YFSETQ. The germline V and J ends were trimmed by 5 bases and 6 bases, with 14 bases remaining between them.